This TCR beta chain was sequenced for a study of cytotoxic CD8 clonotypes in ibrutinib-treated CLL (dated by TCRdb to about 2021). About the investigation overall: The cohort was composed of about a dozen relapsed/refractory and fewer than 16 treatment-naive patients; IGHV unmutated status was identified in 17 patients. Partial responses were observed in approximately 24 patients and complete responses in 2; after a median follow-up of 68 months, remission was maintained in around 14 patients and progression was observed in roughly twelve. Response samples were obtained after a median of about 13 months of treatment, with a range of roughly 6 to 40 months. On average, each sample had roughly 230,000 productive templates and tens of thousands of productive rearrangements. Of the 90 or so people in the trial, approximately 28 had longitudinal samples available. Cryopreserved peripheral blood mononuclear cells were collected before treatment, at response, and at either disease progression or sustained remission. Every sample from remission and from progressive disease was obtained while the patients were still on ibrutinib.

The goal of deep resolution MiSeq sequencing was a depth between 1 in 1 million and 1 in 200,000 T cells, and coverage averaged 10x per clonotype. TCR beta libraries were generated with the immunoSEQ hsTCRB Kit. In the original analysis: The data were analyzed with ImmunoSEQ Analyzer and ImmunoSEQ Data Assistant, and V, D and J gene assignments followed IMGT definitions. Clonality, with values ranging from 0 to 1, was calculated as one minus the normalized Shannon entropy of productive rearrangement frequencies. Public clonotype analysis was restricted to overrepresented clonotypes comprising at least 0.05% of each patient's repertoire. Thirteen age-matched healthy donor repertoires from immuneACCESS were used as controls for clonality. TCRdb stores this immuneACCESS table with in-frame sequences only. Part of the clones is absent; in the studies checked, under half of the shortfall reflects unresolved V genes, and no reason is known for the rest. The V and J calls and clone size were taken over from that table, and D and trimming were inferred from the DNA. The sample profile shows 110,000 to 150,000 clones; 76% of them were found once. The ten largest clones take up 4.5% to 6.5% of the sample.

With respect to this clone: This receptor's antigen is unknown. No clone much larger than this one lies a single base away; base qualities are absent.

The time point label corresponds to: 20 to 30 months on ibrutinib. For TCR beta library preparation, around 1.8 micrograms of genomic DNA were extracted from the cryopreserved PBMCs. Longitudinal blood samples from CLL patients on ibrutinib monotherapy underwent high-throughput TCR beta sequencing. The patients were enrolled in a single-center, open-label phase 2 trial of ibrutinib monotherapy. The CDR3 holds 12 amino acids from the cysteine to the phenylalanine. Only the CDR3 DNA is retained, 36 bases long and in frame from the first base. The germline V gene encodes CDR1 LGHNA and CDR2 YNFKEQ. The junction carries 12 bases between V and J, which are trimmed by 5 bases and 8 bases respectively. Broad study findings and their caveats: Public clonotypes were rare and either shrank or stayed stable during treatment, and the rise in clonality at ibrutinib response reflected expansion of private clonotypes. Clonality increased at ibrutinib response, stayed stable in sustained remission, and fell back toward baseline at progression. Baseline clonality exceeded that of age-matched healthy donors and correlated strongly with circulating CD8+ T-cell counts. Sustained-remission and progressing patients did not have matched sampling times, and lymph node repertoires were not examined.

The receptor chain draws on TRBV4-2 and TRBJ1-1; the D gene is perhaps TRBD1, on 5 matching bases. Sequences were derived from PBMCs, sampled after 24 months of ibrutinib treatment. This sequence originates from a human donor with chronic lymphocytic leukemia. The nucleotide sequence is TGTGCCAGCAGCACCCCGGGACGCGAAGCTTTCTTT. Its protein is CASSTPGREAFF.